The clone carrying this TCR beta chain has a single count. Its antigen is not identified. The source of the sample is a study of vaccination effects on CD4 cells after COVID-19. V shed 5 bases, J shed 3 bases, and the junction held 8 bases outside the gene matches. The germline V gene encodes CDR1 SGHNT and CDR2 YYREEE (reference sequence). CDR3 length equals 16 residues. Antigen-specific CD4+ T cells were first expanded with viral peptide pools by the ViraFEST assay and only then sequenced. Cultured cells yielded isolated CD4+ T cells after more than nine days. Each participant received a vaccine that was either BNT162b2 or mRNA-1273, given as two doses. The protocol was immunoSEQ multiplex PCR, while the TCRdb copy is restricted to in-frame clones and leaves out a portion. The sample includes about 59,000 clones, around four fifths seen only once; the top ten take just under 2%.

The specimen comprised CD4+ T cells from PBMCs cultured with HCoV-OC43 spike peptides, sampled after COVID-19 vaccination. Subset specified: HCoV-OC43 spike overlapping peptide pool stimulation. The source of this sequence is a human donor who received a COVID-19 vaccine. The chain carries TRBV5-4 and TRBJ2-1, with 10 bases aligning to TRBD2. The CDR3, as DNA: TGTGCCAGCAGGGGTAGCGGGGGGCTCTACTACAATGAGCAGTTCTTC. It is translated as CASRGSGGLYYNEQFF.